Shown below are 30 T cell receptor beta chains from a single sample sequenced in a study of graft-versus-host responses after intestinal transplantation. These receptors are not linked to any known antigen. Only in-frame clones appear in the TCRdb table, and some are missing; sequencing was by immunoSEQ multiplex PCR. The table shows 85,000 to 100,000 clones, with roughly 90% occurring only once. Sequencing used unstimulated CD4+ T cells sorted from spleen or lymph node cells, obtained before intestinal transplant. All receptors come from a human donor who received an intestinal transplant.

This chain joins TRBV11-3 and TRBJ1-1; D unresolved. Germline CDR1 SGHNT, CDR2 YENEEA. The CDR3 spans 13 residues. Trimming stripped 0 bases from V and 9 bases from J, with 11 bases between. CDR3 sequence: CASSLEPTEKAFF. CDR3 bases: TGTGCCAGCAGCTTAGAACCGACGGAGAAAGCTTTCTTT.

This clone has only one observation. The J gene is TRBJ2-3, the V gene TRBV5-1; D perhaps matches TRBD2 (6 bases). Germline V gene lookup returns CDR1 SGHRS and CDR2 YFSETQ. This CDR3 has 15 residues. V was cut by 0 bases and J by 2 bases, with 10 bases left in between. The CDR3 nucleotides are TGCGCCAGCAGCTTGGAGCGGGCATACACAGATACGCAGTATTTT. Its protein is CASSLERAYTDTQYF.

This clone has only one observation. The CDR3 DNA reads TGCAGCGTTGAACTGGACAGAACCTACGAGCAGTACTTC. Protein: CSVELDRTYEQYF. The gene calls are TRBV29-1 and TRBJ2-5, with D possibly being TRBD1 (6 bases). The DNA end lines up better with TRBJ2-7; the J call may be wrong. CDR3 length equals 13 residues. Per the germline V gene, CDR1 is SQVTM and CDR2 is ANQGSEA.

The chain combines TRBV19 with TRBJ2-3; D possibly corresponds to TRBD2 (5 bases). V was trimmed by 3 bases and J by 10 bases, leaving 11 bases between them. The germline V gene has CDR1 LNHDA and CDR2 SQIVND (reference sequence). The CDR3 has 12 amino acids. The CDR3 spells CASSIGLRAQYF. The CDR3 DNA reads TGTGCCAGTAGTATTGGGTTGAGGGCGCAGTATTTT. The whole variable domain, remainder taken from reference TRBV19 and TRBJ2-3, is DGGITQSPKYLFRKEGQNVTLSCEQNLNHDAMYWYRQDPGQGLRLIYYSQIVNDFQKGDIAEGYSVSREKKESFPLTVTSAQKNPTAFYLCASSIGLRAQYFGPGTRLTVL.

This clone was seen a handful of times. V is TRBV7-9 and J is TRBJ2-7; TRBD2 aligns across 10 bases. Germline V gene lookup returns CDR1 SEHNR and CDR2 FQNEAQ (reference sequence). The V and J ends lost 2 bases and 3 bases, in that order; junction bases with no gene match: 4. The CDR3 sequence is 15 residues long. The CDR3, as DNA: TGTGCCAGCAGCTTATCTAGCGGGGGATTCTACGAGCAGTACTTC. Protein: CASSLSSGGFYEQYF. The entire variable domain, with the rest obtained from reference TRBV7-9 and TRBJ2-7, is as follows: DTGVSQNPRHKITKRGQNVTFRCDPISEHNRLYWYRQTLGQGPEFLTYFQNEAQLEKSRLLSDRFSAERPKGSFSTLEIQRTEQGDSAMYLCASSLSSGGFYEQYFGPGTRLTVT.

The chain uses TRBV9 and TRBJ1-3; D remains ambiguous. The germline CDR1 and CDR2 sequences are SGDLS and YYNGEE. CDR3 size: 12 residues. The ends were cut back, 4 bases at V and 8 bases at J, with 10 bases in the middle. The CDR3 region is CASSRNGDTIYF. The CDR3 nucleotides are TGTGCCAGCAGCCGAAACGGGGACACCATATATTTT.

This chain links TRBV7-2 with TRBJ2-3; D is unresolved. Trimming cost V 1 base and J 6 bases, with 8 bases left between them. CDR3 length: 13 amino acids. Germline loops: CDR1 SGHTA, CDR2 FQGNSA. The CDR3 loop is CASSLEFEDTQYF. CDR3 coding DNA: TGTGCCAGCAGCTTAGAGTTTGAGGATACGCAGTATTTT.

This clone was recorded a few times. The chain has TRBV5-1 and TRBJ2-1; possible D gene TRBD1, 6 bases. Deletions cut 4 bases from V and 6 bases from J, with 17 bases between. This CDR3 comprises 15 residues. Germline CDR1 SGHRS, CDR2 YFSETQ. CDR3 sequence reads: CASSQGLVPTNEQFF. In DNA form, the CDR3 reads TGCGCCAGCAGCCAGGGGCTAGTCCCCACCAATGAGCAGTTCTTC. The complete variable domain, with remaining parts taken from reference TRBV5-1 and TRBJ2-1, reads KAGVTQTPRYLIKTRGQQVTLSCSPISGHRSVSWYQQTPGQGLQFLFEYFSETQRNKGNFPGRFSGRQFSNSRSEMNVSTLELGDSALYLCASSQGLVPTNEQFFGPGTRLTVL.

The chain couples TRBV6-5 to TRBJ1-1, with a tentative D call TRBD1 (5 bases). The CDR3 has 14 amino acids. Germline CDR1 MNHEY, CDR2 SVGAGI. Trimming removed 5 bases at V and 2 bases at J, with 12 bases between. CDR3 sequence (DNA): TGTGCCAGCAGTGATGCGGGGGTTAACACTGAAGCTTTCTTT. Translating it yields CASSDAGVNTEAFF.

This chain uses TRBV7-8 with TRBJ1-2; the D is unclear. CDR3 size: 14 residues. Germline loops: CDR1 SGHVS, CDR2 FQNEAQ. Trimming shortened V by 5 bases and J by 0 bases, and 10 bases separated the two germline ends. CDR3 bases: TGTGCCAGCAGCCCCTCGAGGGCTAACTATGGCTACACCTTC. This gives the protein CASSPSRANYGYTF. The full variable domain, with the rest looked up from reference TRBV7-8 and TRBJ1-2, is GAGVSQSPRYKVAKRGQDVALRCDPISGHVSLFWYQQALGQGPEFLTYFQNEAQLDKSGLPSDRFFAERPEGSVSTLKIQRTQQEDSAVYLCASSPSRANYGYTFGSGTRLTVV.

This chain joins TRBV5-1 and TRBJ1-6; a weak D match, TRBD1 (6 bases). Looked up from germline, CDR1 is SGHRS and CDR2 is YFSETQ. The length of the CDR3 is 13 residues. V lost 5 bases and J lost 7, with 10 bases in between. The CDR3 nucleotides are TGCGCCAGCAGTACAGGGAGCAATTCACCCCTCCACTTT. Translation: CASSTGSNSPLHF.

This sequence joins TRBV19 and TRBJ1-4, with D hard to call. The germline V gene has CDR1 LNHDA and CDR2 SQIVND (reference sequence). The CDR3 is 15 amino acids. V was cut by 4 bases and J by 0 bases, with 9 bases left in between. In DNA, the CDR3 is TGTGCCAGTAGTAAGTGGGGAGCAACTAATGAAAAACTGTTTTTT. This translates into CASSKWGATNEKLFF.

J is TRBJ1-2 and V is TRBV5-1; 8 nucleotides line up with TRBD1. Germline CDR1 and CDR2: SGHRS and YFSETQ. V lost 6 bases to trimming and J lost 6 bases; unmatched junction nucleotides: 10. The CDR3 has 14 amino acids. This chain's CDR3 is CASTTGDWSDGYTF. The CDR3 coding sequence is TGCGCCAGCACGACAGGGGATTGGTCTGATGGCTACACCTTC.

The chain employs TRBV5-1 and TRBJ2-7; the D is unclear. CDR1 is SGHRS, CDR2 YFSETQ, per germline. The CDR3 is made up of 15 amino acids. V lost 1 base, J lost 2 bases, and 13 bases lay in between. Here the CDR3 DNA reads TGCGCCAGCAGCTTGTCGGCAGGTTCTGCCTACGAGCAGTACTTC. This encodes CASSLSAGSAYEQYF.

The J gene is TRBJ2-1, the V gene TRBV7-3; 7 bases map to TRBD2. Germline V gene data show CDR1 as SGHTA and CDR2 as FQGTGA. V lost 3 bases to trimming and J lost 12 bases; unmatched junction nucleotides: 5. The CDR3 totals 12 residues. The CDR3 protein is CASSLDRGVQFF. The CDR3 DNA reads TGTGCCAGCAGCTTGGACCGGGGGGTGCAGTTCTTC.

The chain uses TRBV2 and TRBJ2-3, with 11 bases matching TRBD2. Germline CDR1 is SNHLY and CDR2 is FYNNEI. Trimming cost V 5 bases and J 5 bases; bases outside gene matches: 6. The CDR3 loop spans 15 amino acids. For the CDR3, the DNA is TGTGCCAGCAGTTCCCCGGGACTAGCGGTAGATACGCAGTATTTT. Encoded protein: CASSSPGLAVDTQYF.

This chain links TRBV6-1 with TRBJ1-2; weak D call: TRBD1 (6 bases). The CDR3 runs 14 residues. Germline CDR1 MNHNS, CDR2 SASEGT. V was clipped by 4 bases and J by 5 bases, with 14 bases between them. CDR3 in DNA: TGTGCCAGCAGTGCATTAGCCCAGGGGTATGGCTACACCTTC. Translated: CASSALAQGYGYTF.

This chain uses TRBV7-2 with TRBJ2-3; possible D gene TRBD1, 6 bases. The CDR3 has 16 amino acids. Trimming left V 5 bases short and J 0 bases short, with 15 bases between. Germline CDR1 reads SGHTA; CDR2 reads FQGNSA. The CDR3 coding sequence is TGTGCCAGCAGCCCCCCAGGGACACTTAGCACAGATACGCAGTATTTT. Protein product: CASSPPGTLSTDTQYF.

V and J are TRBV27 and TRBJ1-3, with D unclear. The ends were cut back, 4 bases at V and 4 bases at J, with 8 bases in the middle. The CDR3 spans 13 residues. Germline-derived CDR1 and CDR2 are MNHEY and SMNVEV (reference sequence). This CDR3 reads CASSSFRGNTIYF. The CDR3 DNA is TGTGCCAGCAGTTCATTTAGAGGAAACACCATATATTTT.

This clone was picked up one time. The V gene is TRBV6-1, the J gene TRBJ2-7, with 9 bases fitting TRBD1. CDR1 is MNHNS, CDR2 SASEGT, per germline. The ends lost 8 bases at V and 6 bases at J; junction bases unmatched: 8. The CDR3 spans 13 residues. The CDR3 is CASPPGTGREQYF. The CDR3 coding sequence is TGTGCCAGCCCTCCGGGGACAGGGCGCGAGCAGTACTTC.

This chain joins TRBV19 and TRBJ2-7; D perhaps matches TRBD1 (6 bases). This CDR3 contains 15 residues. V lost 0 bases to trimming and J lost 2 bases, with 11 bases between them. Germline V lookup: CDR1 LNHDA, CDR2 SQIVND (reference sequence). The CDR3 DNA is TGTGCCAGTAGTATAGATCTAGGACAGCCCTACGAGCAGTACTTC. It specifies CASSIDLGQPYEQYF.

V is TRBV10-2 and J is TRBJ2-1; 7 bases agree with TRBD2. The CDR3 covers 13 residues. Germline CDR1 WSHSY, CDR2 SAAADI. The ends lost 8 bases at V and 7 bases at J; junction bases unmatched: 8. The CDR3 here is CASSELGGNEQFF. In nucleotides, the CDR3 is TGCGCCAGCTCGGAGTTGGGGGGGAATGAGCAGTTCTTC.

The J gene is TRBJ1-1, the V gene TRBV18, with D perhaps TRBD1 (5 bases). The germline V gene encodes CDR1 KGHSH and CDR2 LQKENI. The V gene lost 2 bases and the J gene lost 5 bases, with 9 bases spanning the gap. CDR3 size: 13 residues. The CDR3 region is CASSPDQGTEAFF. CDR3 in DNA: TGTGCCAGCTCACCAGATCAGGGAACTGAAGCTTTCTTT.

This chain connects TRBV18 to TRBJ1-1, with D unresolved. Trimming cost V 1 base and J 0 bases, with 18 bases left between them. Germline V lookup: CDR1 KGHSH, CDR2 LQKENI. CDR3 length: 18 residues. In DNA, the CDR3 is TGTGCCAGCTCACCACAAGGAGTGGCAGCCACCATGAACACTGAAGCTTTCTTT. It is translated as CASSPQGVAATMNTEAFF.

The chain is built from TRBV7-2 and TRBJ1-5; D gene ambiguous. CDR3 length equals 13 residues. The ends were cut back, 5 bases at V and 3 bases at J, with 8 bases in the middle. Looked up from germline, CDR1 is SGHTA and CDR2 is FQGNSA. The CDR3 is CASSPKINQPQHF. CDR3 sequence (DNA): TGTGCCAGCAGCCCTAAGATCAATCAGCCCCAGCATTTT.

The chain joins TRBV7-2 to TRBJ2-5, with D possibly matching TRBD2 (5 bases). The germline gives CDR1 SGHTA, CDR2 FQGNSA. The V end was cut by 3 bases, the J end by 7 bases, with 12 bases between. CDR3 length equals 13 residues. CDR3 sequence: CASSLDSARTQYF. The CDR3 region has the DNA TGTGCCAGCAGCTTGGACTCTGCCAGGACCCAGTACTTC.

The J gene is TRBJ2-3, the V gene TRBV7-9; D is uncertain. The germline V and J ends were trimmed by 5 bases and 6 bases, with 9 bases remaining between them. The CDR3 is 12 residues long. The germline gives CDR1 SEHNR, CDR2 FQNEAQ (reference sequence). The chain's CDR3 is CASSPLGDTQYF. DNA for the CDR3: TGTGCCAGCAGCCCCCTCGGGGATACGCAGTATTTT.

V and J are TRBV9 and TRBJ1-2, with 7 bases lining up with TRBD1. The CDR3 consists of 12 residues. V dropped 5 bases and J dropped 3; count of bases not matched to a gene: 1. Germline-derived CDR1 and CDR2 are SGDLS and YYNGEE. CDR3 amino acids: CASRQGYYGYTF. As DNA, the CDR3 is TGTGCCAGCAGACAGGGGTACTATGGCTACACCTTC. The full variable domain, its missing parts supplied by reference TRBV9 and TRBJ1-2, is DSGVTQTPKHLITATGQRVTLRCSPRSGDLSVYWYQQSLDQGLQFLIQYYNGEERAKGNILERFSAQQFPDLHSELNLSSLELGDSALYFCASRQGYYGYTFGSGTRLTVV.

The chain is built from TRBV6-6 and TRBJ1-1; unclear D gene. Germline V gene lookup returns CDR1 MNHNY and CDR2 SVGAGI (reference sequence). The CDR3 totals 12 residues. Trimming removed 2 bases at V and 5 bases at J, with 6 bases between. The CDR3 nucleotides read TGTGCCAGCAGTTACGAGGGTACTGAAGCTTTCTTT. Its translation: CASSYEGTEAFF.

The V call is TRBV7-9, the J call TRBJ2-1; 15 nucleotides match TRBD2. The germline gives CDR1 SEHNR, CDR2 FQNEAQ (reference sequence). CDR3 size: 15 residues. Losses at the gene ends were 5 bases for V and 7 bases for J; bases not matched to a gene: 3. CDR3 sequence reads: CASSRGTSGGNEQFF. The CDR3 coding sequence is TGTGCCAGCAGCCGCGGGACTAGCGGGGGGAATGAGCAGTTCTTC.